This TCR beta chain derives from a study of blood T cell repertoires in COVID-19. The wider study: COVID-19 samples from acute and convalescent phases originated in the United States, Italy and Spain. T cells, B-cell-depleted T cells, or PBMCs provided the cDNA or gDNA that served as material.

V trimming: 2 bases; J trimming: 6 bases; junction bases outside the gene matches: 15. Looked up from germline, CDR1 is SGHNT and CDR2 is YYREEE (reference sequence). The CDR3 has 18 amino acids. In the source study's methods: Amplifying reference gene primers gave estimates of nucleated cell counts. Method: immunoSEQ multiplex PCR; TCRdb's copy keeps in-frame clones and lacks some. V, J and clone size derive from that table, while D and trimming were established from the DNA sequence. The table has about 190,000 clones, almost 90% seen once. The chain carries TRBV5-4 and TRBJ2-3; 10 bases agree with TRBD2. This clonotype was obtained from a man between 50 and 59 years old with acute or convalescent COVID-19. The sample consisted of peripheral blood. DNA of the CDR3: TGTGCCAGCAGCTTTGAGACTAGCGGGTTTCGTCTGACGGATACGCAGTATTTT. Protein sequence: CASSFETSGFRLTDTQYF.